The clone carrying this T cell receptor (beta chain) was picked up one time. Its antigen is still unknown. These data come from a study of T cells in localized non-small cell lung cancer. Harvested at least 2 cm beyond the tumor margin, adjacent lung showed no atypia. Trimming cost V 4 bases and J 3 bases; bases outside gene matches: 6. Germline V gene data show CDR1 as SGHRS and CDR2 as YFSETQ. The CDR3 is 14 residues long. Assay used: immunoSEQ multiplex PCR; TCRdb lists only in-frame clones, some missing. The data hold 1,500 to 2,000 clones, with around 30% observed a single time. Study conclusions and caveats: Turning up in adjacent lung were a median about 56 of the top 100 tumor clones. Higher blood T cell density tracked longer overall survival.

V and J are TRBV5-1 and TRBJ2-5, with 7 bases identical to TRBD2. The TCR sequence derives from an older male donor with stage II squamous cell lung carcinoma. The sample in question was normal lung tissue next to the tumor, obtained before any cancer treatment. In DNA, the CDR3 is TGCGCCAGCAGCCCCGAGCGGGGTGAAGAGACCCAGTACTTC. Protein sequence: CASSPERGEETQYF.